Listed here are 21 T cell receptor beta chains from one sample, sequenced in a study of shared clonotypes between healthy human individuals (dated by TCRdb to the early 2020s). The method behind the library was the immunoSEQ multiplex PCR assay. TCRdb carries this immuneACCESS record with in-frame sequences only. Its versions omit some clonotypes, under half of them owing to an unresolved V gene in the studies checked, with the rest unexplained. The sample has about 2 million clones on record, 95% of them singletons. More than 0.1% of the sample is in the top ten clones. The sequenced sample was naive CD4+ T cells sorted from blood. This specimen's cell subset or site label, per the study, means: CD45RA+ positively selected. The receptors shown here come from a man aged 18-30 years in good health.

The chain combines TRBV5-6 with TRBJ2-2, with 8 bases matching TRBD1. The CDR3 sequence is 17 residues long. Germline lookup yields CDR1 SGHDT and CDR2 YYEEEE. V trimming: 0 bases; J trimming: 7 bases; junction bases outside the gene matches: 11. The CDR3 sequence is CASSLAPATGAGGELFF. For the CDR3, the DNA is TGTGCCAGCAGCTTGGCCCCGGCGACAGGGGCGGGCGGGGAGCTGTTTTTT.

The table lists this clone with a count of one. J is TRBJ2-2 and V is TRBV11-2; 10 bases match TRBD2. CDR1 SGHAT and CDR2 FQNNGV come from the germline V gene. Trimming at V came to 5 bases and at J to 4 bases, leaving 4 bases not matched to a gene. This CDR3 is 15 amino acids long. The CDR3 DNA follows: TGTGCCAGCAGCCTCTCTAGCGGGAGCACCGGGGAGCTGTTTTTT. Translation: CASSLSSGSTGELFF.

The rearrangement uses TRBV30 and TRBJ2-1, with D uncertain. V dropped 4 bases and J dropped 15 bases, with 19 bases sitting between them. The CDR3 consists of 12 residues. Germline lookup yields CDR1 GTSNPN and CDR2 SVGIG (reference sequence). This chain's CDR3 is CAWKDAGFEPFF. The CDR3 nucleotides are TGTGCCTGGAAGGATGCTGGGTTCGAACCGTTCTTC.

DNA for the CDR3: TGCGCCAGCAGCTCCTTAGGCTCAAGGGAGACCCAGTACTTC. Amino acid sequence: CASSSLGSRETQYF. The rearrangement links TRBV5-1 to TRBJ2-5; D remains ambiguous. CDR3 length equals 14 residues. The germline CDR1 and CDR2 sequences are SGHRS and YFSETQ. The germline V and J ends were trimmed by 3 bases and 5 bases, with 14 bases remaining between them.

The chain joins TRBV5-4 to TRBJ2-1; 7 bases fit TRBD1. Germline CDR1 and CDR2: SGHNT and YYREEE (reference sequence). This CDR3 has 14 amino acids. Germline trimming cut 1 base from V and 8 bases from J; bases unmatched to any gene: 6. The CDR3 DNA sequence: TGTGCCAGCAGCTTGAATAAGGGGGCTGATGAGCAGTTCTTC. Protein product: CASSLNKGADEQFF.

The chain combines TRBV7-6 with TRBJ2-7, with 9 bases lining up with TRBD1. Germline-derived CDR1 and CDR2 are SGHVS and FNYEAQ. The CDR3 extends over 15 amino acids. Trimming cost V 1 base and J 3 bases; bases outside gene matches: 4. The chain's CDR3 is CASSLETGGVYEQYF. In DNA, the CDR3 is TGTGCCAGCAGCTTAGAGACAGGGGGAGTCTACGAGCAGTACTTC.

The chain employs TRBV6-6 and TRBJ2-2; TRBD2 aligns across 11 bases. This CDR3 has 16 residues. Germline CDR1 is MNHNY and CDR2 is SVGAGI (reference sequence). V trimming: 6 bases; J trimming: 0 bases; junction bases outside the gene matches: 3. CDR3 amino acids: CASRGTSGSNTGELFF. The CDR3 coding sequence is TGTGCCAGCAGAGGGACTAGCGGTTCGAACACCGGGGAGCTGTTTTTT.

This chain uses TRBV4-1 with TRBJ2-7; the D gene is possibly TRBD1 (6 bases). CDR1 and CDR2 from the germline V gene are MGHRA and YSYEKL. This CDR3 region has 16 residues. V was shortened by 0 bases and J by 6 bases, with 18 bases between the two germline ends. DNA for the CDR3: TGCGCCAGCAGCCAAGAAGTGGACAGAGCCTCCCTCGAGCAGTACTTC. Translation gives CASSQEVDRASLEQYF.

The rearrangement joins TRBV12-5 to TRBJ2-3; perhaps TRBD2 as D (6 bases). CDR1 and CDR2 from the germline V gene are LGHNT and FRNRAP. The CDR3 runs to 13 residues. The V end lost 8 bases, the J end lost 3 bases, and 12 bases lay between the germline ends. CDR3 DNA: TGTGCTAGTAGGTTAAGCGGGACAGATACGCAGTATTTT. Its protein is CASRLSGTDTQYF.

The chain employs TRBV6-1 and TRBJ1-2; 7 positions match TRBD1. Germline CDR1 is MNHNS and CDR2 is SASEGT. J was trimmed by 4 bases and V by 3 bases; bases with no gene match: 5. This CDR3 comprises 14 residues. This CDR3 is CASSESQGGYGYTF. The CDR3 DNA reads TGTGCCAGCAGTGAGTCCCAGGGGGGCTATGGCTACACCTTC.

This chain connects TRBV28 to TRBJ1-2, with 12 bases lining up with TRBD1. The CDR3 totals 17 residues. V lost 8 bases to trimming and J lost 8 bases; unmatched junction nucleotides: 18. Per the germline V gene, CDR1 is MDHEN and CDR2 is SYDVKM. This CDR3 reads CASHTSGGQGAYVGYTF. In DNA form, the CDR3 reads TGTGCCAGCCATACCTCGGGGGGACAGGGGGCATATGTCGGCTACACCTTC.

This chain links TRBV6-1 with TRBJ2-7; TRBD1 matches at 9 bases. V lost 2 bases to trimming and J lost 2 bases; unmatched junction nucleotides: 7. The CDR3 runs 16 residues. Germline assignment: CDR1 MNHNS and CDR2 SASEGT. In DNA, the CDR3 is TGTGCCAGCAGTGAACCAGGGGGACAGGGTGCCTACGAGCAGTACTTC. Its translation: CASSEPGGQGAYEQYF.

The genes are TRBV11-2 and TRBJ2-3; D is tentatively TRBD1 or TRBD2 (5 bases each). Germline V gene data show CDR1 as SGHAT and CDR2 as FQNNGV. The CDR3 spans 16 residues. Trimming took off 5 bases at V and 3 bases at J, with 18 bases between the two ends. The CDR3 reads CASSLISGAETDTQYF. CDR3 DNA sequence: TGTGCCAGCAGCCTAATTTCCGGGGCCGAGACAGATACGCAGTATTTT.

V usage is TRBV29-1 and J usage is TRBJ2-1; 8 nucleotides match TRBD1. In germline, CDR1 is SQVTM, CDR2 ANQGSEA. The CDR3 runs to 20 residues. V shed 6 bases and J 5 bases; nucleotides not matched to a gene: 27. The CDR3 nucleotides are TGCAGCGTGGGACCCCCGAGACAGGGGTTGAGTGTGTGGGTTGACAATGAGCAGTTCTTC. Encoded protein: CSVGPPRQGLSVWVDNEQFF.

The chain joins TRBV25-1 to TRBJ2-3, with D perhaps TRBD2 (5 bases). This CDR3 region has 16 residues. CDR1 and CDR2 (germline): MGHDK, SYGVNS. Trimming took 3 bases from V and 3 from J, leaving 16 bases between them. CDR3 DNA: TGTGCCAGCAGTGACCGACGGGGTCTCCGAACAGATACGCAGTATTTT. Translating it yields CASSDRRGLRTDTQYF.

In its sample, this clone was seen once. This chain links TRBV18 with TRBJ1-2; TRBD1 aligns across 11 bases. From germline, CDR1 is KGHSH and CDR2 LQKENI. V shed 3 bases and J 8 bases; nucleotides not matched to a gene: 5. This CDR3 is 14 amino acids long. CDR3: CASSPGTGGLGYTF. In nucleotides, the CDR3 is TGTGCCAGCTCACCTGGGACAGGGGGTTTGGGCTACACCTTC.

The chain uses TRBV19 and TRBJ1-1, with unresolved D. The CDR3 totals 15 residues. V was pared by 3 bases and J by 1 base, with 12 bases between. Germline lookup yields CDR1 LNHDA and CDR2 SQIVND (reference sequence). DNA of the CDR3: TGTGCCAGTAGTATCGGCGCCTTAGGGAACACTGAAGCTTTCTTT. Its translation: CASSIGALGNTEAFF. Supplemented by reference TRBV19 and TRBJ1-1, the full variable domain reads DGGITQSPKYLFRKEGQNVTLSCEQNLNHDAMYWYRQDPGQGLRLIYYSQIVNDFQKGDIAEGYSVSREKKESFPLTVTSAQKNPTAFYLCASSIGALGNTEAFFGQGTRLTVV.

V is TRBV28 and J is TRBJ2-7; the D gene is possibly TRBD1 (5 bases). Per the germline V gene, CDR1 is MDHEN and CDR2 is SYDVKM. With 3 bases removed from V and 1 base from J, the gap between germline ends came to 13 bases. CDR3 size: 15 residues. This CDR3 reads CASSFGALGSYEQYF. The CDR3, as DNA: TGTGCCAGCAGTTTTGGGGCATTGGGGTCCTACGAGCAGTACTTC.

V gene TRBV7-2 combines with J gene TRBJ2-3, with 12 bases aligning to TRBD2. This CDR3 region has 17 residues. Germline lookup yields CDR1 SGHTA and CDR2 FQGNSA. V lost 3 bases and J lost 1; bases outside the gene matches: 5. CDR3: CASSLAGTSGRTDTQYF. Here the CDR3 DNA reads TGTGCCAGCAGCTTGGCCGGGACTAGCGGGCGCACAGATACGCAGTATTTT.

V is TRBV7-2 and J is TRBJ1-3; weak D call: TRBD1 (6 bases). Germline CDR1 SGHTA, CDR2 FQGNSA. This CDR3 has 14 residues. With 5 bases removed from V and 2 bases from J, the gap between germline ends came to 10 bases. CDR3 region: CASSRDTAGNTIYF. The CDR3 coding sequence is TGTGCCAGCAGCCGGGACACAGCTGGAAACACCATATATTTT.

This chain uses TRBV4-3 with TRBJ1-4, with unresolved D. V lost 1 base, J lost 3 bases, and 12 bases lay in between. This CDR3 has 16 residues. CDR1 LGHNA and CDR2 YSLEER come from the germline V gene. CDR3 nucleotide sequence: TGCGCCAGCAGCCAAGCGGTAGGGTTAGCTAATGAAAAACTGTTTTTT. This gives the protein CASSQAVGLANEKLFF.